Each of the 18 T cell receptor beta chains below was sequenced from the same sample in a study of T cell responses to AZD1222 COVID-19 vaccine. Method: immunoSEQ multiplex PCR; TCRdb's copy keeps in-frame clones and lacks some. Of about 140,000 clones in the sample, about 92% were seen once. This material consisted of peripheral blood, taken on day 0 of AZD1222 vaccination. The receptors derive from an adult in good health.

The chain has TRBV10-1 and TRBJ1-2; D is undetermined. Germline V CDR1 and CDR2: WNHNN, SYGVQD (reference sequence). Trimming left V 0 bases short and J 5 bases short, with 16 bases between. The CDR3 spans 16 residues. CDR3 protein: CASSESTALTSYGYTF. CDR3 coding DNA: TGCGCCAGCAGTGAGTCGACCGCCCTTACGAGTTATGGCTACACCTTC.

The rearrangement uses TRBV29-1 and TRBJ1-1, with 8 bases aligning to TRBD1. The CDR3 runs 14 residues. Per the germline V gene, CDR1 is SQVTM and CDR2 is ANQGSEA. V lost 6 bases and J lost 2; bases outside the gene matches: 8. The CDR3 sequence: CSVHMGQDNTEAFF. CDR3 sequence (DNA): TGCAGCGTCCACATGGGACAGGATAACACTGAAGCTTTCTTT. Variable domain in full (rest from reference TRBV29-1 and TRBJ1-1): SAVISQKPSRDICQRGTSLTIQCQVDSQVTMMFWYRQQPGQSLTLIATANQGSEATYESGFVIDKFPISRPNLTFSTLTVSNMSPEDSSIYLCSVHMGQDNTEAFFGQGTRLTVV.

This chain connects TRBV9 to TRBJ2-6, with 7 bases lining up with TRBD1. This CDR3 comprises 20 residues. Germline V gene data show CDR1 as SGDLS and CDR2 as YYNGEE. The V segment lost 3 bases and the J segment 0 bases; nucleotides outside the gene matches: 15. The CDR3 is CASSDAPRRDSDSGANVLTF. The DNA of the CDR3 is TGTGCCAGCAGCGACGCCCCCCGCAGGGACAGCGACTCTGGGGCCAACGTCCTGACTTTC.

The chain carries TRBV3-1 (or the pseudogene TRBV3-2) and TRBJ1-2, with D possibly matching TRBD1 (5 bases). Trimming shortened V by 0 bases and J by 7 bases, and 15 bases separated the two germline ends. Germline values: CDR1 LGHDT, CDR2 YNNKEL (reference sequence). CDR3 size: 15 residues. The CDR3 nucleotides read TGTGCCAGCAGCCAAGATCAGGCGGGGCCCAGTGGCTACACCTTC. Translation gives CASSQDQAGPSGYTF.

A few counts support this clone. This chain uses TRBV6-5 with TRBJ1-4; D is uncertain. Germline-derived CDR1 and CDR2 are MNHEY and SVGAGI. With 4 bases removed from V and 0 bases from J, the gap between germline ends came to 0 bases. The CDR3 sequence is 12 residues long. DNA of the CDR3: TGTGCCAGCAGTTCAACTAATGAAAAACTGTTTTTT. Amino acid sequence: CASSSTNEKLFF.

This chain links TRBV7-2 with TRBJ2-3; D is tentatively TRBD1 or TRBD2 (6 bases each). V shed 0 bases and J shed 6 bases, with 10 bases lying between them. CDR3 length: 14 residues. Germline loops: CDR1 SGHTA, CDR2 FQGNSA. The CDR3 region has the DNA TGTGCCAGCAGCTTAGCGGGGGGCTCCGATACGCAGTATTTT. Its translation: CASSLAGGSDTQYF. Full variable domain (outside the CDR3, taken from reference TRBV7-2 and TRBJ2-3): GAGVSQSPSNKVTEKGKDVELRCDPISGHTALYWYRQSLGQGLEFLIYFQGNSAPDKSGLPSDRFSAERTGGSVSTLTIQRTQQEDSAVYLCASSLAGGSDTQYFGPGTRLTVL.

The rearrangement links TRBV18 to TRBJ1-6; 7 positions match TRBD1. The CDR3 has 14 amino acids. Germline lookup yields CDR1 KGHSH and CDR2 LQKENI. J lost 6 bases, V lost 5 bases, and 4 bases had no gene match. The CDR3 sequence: CASSKTGINSPLHF. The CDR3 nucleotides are TGTGCCAGCTCAAAGACAGGGATTAATTCACCCCTCCACTTT.

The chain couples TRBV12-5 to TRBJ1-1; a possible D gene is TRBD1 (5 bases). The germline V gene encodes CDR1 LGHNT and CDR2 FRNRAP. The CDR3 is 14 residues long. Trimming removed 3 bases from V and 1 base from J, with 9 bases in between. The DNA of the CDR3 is TGTGCTAGTGGTTTAGACCAGGGGAACACTGAAGCTTTCTTT. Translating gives CASGLDQGNTEAFF.

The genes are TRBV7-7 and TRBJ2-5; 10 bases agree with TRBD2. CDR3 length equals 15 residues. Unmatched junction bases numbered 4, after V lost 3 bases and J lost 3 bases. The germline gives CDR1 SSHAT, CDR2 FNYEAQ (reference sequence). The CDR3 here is CASSFYLAGEETQYF. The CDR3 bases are TGTGCCAGCAGCTTTTACCTAGCGGGAGAAGAGACCCAGTACTTC.

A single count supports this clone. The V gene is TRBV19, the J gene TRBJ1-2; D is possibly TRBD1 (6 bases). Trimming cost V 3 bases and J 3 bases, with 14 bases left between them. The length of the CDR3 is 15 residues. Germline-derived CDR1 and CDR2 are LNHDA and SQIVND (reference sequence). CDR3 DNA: TGTGCCAGTAGTATTGACAGGCGGGGGGACTATGGCTACACCTTC. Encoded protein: CASSIDRRGDYGYTF. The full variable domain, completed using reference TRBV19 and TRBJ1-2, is DGGITQSPKYLFRKEGQNVTLSCEQNLNHDAMYWYRQDPGQGLRLIYYSQIVNDFQKGDIAEGYSVSREKKESFPLTVTSAQKNPTAFYLCASSIDRRGDYGYTFGSGTRLTVV.

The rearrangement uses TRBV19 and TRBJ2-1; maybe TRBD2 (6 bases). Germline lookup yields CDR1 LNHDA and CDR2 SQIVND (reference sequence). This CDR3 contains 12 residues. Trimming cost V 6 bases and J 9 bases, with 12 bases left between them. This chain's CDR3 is CASSGRWAEQFF. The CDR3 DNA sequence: TGTGCCAGTAGCGGGAGATGGGCTGAGCAGTTCTTC.

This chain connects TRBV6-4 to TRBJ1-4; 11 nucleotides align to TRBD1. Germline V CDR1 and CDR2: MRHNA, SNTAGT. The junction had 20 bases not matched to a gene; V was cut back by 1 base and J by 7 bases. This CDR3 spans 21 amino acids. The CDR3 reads CASSDFPWRPGTGGWCEKLFF. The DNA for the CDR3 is TGTGCCAGCAGTGACTTTCCCTGGCGGCCCGGGACAGGGGGTTGGTGTGAAAAACTGTTTTTT.

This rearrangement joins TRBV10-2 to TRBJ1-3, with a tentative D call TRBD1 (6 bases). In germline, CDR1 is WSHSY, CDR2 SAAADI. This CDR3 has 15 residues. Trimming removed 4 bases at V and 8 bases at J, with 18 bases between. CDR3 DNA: TGCGCCAGCAGTGGCTCAACAGGGAGTTGGGACACCATATATTTT. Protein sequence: CASSGSTGSWDTIYF.

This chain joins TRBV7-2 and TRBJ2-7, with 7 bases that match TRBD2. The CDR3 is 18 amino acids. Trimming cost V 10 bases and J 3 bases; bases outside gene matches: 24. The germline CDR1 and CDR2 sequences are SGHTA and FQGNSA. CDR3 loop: CAITAQGWASGNIYEQYF. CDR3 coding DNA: TGTGCCATCACGGCTCAGGGTTGGGCTAGCGGTAATATCTACGAGCAGTACTTC.

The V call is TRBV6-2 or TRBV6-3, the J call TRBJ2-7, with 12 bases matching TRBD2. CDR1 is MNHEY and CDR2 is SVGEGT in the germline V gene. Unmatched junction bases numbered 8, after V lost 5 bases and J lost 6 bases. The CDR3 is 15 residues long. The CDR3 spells CASSRPGLAGSEQYF. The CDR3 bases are TGTGCCAGCAGTAGACCCGGACTAGCGGGAAGCGAGCAGTACTTC.

As DNA, the CDR3 is TGCGCCAGCAGTCCCGACAGGGGGCTTCAGCCCCAGCATTTT. Translated: CASSPDRGLQPQHF. The chain carries TRBV4-1 and TRBJ1-5, with TRBD1 matching 10 bases. Germline V gives CDR1 MGHRA, CDR2 YSYEKL. V lost 6 bases to trimming and J lost 6 bases; unmatched junction nucleotides: 5. This CDR3 comprises 14 residues.

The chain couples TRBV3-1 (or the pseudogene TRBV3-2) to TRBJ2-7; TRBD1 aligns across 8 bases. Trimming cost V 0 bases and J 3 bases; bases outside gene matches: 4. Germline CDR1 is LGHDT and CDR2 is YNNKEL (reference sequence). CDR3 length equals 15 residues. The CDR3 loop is CASSQENRGSYEQYF. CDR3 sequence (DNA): TGTGCCAGCAGCCAAGAGAACAGGGGGAGCTACGAGCAGTACTTC.

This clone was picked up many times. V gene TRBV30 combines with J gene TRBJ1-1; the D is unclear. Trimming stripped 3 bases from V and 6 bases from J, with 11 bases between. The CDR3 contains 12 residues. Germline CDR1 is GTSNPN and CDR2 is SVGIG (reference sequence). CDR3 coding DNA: TGTGCCTGGAGGCGCGATGCCTCTGAAGCTTTCTTT. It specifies CAWRRDASEAFF.